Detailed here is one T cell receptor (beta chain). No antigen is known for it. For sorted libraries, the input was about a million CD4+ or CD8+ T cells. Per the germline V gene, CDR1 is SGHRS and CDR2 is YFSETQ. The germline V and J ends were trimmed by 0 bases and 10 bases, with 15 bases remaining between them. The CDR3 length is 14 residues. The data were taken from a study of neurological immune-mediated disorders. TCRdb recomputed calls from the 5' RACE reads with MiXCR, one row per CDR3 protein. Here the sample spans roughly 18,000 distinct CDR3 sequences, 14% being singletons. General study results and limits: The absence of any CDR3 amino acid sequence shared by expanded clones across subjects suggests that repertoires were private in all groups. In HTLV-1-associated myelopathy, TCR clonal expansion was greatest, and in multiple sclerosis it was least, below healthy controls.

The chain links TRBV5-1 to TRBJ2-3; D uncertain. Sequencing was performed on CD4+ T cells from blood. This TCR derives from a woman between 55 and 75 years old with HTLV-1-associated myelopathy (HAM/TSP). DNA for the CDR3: TGCGCCAGCAGCTTGGATAGCCGCCCCGTTCCGCAGTATTTT. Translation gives CASSLDSRPVPQYF.